These T cell receptor beta chains were read from a single sample in a study of T cell responses to AZD1222 COVID-19 vaccine. Assay used: immunoSEQ multiplex PCR; TCRdb lists only in-frame clones, some missing. The sample yields about 81,000 clones, approximately 90% seen once. Sequencing used peripheral blood, obtained 28 days after the second AZD1222 dose. Receptor source: an adult who received the AZD1222 COVID-19 vaccine. Each CDR3 is given with its conserved first and last residue. Each record gives: J gene, V gene, clone size, D gene, CDR3 DNA, CDR3 protein. The D gene is left open where the match is weak. Rows give clone size only sometimes, using once, few, many, or a class for an expanded clone.

j_gene: TRBJ1-2
v_gene: TRBV5-1
abundance: .
d_gene: .
CDR3nt: TGCGCCAGCAGCTTGGATCCGGGGGCATATGGCTACACCTTC
CDR3aa: CASSLDPGAYGYTF

j_gene: TRBJ1-1
v_gene: TRBV6-5
abundance: once
d_gene: .
CDR3nt: TGTGCCAGCAAGCGACAGGCGAACACTGAAGCTTTCTTT
CDR3aa: CASKRQANTEAFF

j_gene: TRBJ2-7
v_gene: TRBV7-2
abundance: .
d_gene: .
CDR3nt: TGTGCCAGCAGCTTAGGGCTGGGCTGGGAAAGCTCCTACGAGCAGTACTTC
CDR3aa: CASSLGLGWESSYEQYF

j_gene: TRBJ1-5
v_gene: TRBV4-3
abundance: once
d_gene: .
CDR3nt: TGCGCCAGCAGCCTCTCAGGGGATCAGCCCCAGCATTTT
CDR3aa: CASSLSGDQPQHF

j_gene: TRBJ1-2
v_gene: TRBV28
abundance: .
d_gene: .
CDR3nt: TGTGCCAGCAGTTTTAACAACTATGGCTACACCTTC
CDR3aa: CASSFNNYGYTF

j_gene: TRBJ1-2
v_gene: TRBV28
abundance: .
d_gene: TRBD1
CDR3nt: TGTGCCAGCAGTATGGACAGGATGAGCGGAGGGGATGGCTACACCTTC
CDR3aa: CASSMDRMSGGDGYTF

j_gene: TRBJ1-5
v_gene: TRBV7-2
abundance: .
d_gene: .
CDR3nt: TGTGCCAGCAGCTTCATAGGTTTCAATCAGCCCCAGCATTTT
CDR3aa: CASSFIGFNQPQHF

j_gene: TRBJ1-5
v_gene: TRBV18
abundance: .
d_gene: TRBD1
CDR3nt: TGTGCCAGCTCACCACAAGGGACAGGGAGCAATCAGCCCCAGCATTTT
CDR3aa: CASSPQGTGSNQPQHF

j_gene: TRBJ1-4
v_gene: TRBV2
abundance: .
d_gene: TRBD1
CDR3nt: TGTGCCAGCAGGGGAGGGACAGGACCTAATGAAAAACTGTTTTTT
CDR3aa: CASRGGTGPNEKLFF

j_gene: TRBJ2-1
v_gene: TRBV2
abundance: .
d_gene: .
CDR3nt: TGTGCCAGCGGTTTCTACAATGAGCAGTTCTTC
CDR3aa: CASGFYNEQFF

j_gene: TRBJ2-3
v_gene: TRBV28
abundance: .
d_gene: .
CDR3nt: TGTGCCAGCAGTTTGGTAGCGGTCTCTAGCACAGATACGCAGTATTTT
CDR3aa: CASSLVAVSSTDTQYF

j_gene: TRBJ1-2
v_gene: TRBV28
abundance: .
d_gene: TRBD1
CDR3nt: TGTGCCAGCAGTCTCCAGGGGGCCTATGGCTACACCTTC
CDR3aa: CASSLQGAYGYTF

j_gene: TRBJ1-5
v_gene: TRBV10-3
abundance: .
d_gene: .
CDR3nt: TGTGCCATCGCCCCGGCACAGGACAATCAGCCCCAGCATTTT
CDR3aa: CAIAPAQDNQPQHF

j_gene: TRBJ2-4
v_gene: TRBV28
abundance: .
d_gene: .
CDR3nt: TGTGCCAGCAGTTTACAAGGAGCCAAAAACATTCAGTACTTC
CDR3aa: CASSLQGAKNIQYF

j_gene: TRBJ1-2
v_gene: TRBV6-5
abundance: .
d_gene: TRBD1
CDR3nt: TGTGCCAGCAGATACATTGGGGGACAGGGGGACTATGGCTACACCTTC
CDR3aa: CASRYIGGQGDYGYTF

j_gene: TRBJ2-3
v_gene: TRBV6-5
abundance: .
d_gene: .
CDR3nt: TGTGCCAGCAGTTACGACGGAACAGATACGCAGTATTTT
CDR3aa: CASSYDGTDTQYF

j_gene: TRBJ1-1
v_gene: TRBV30
abundance: .
d_gene: .
CDR3nt: TGTGCCTGGAGTGTATACCCCCCGGGGGGTCACACTGAAGCTTTCTTT
CDR3aa: CAWSVYPPGGHTEAFF

j_gene: TRBJ2-1
v_gene: TRBV11-1
abundance: once
d_gene: .
CDR3nt: TGTGCCAGCAGCACCCCTAGCGAATCCTACAATGAGCAGTTCTTC
CDR3aa: CASSTPSESYNEQFF

j_gene: TRBJ1-4
v_gene: TRBV24-1
abundance: .
d_gene: .
CDR3nt: TGTGCCACCAGTGATTTCTCCGTCCGGCCTAATGAAAAACTGTTTTTT
CDR3aa: CATSDFSVRPNEKLFF

j_gene: TRBJ2-7
v_gene: TRBV10-1
abundance: .
d_gene: .
CDR3nt: TGCGCCAGCAGGGGACGGGCCAGCTCCTACGAGCAGTACTTC
CDR3aa: CASRGRASSYEQYF

j_gene: TRBJ2-7
v_gene: TRBV2
abundance: .
d_gene: TRBD2
CDR3nt: TGTGCCAGCAGCACACTAGCGGGAGGTTACGAGCAGTACTTC
CDR3aa: CASSTLAGGYEQYF

j_gene: TRBJ2-5
v_gene: TRBV18
abundance: .
d_gene: .
CDR3nt: TGTGCCAGCTCACCACTAAACGGGGTTGGAGAGACCCAGTACTTC
CDR3aa: CASSPLNGVGETQYF